This TCR beta chain was sequenced for a study of blood T cell repertoires in COVID-19 (TCRdb year 2020). Turning to the overall study: The collaborator samples originated in the United States, Italy and Spain and spanned the acute and convalescent phases of COVID-19. The material from the prospective study consisted of cDNA or gDNA derived from T cells, B-cell-depleted T cells, or PBMCs. The dataset comprised deeply sampled blood TCRbeta repertoires from subjects exposed to, actively infected with, or recovered from COVID-19. The repertoires were released in a freely available public database intended as a resource for research on the immune response to SARS-CoV-2. The samples were drawn from the first 160 participants of the ongoing ImmuneRACE study and from over 950 subjects provided by 6 global collaborators. A de-identified subject ID, COVID-19 status, age in years and sex were almost always included in the sample metadata. Where available, HLA class I and class II types were obtained from metadata supplied by the sample provider rather than from assay-based typing.

Broad study findings and their caveats: The amount of clinical and demographic metadata varied by source and participant and was provided uncurated.

The immunoSEQ Assay, a bias-controlled multiplex PCR, was used to amplify TCRbeta CDR3 regions from genomic DNA. Per the source publication's procedure: The number of nucleated cells in each sample was estimated by amplification of reference gene primers within the assay. To quantify the absolute abundance of each unique TCRbeta CDR3 rearrangement, sequence reads were collapsed and filtered. For each sample, productive Simpson clonality was calculated by taking the square root of Simpson's diversity index across productive rearrangements. The table comes from immuneACCESS by way of TCRdb, which keeps in-frame sequences with V and J called. Part of the clones is missing from these tables; in studies checked, under half for an unresolved V gene and the rest for unknown reasons. V and J calls and clone size follow that table, whereas D and trimming were derived from the DNA. The sample yields 200,000 to 250,000 clones; 75% to 85% were counted once. 5.5% of the sample rests with the top ten.

Whole blood was collected in K2EDTA tubes by collaborating institutions according to the institutions' own protocols. For TCRbeta analysis, collaborators shipped samples as frozen whole blood, isolated PBMCs, or DNA extracted from either of those sample types. As for this clone: This clone's antigen is unknown. No qualities accompany the bases; no much larger clone lies one base away. The same CDR3 can be traced to other DNA sequences in this sample.

Measured from the cysteine to the phenylalanine, the CDR3 is 14 residues long. Just CDR3 DNA is preserved here, 42 bases in frame from base 1. The germline V end is reduced by 0 bases and the J end by 5 bases; junction bases left unmatched: 4. From a lookup of the germline V gene (reference sequence), CDR1 and CDR2 are LGHDT and YNNKEL. The material sequenced was peripheral blood. The chain is made from TRBV3-1 (or the pseudogene TRBV3-2) and TRBJ2-7; 7 middle bases align to TRBD1. This clonotype was obtained from a human donor in a cohort sampled during active COVID-19. CDR3 sequence: CASSQEGGANEQYF. The DNA reads as follows: TGTGCCAGCAGCCAAGAAGGGGGCGCCAACGAGCAGTACTTC.